This T cell receptor beta chain was observed in a study of low-dose radiotherapy and immunotherapy resistance in tumors. The wider study: Aspirin 300 mg was given orally each day for four cycles from cycle 1 day 1.

The time point was: before trial treatment. Low-dose radiotherapy, low-dose cyclophosphamide, aspirin, ipilimumab and nivolumab were all given to the donors. This clonotype appeared many times. Primers targeting TRAV and TRBV primed first-strand cDNA, covering alpha and beta chains. Amplification, which lasted 20 PCR cycles, used a constant-region primer and V-primer adapter to amplify TCRs. TCRdb re-called the reads with MiXCR, one entry per CDR3 protein. The sample yields 80,000 to 95,000 distinct CDR3 sequences, 9.4% seen once. From germline, CDR1 is MDHEN and CDR2 SYDVKM. Trimming stripped 5 bases from V and 3 bases from J, with 14 bases between. There are 14 residues in the CDR3.

The TCR comes from a male donor with prostate cancer. Here the sequenced sample was PBMCs, taken before treatment. The chain recombines TRBV28 with TRBJ2-7; no clear D. The CDR3 bases are TGTGCCAGCAGTCTTAGAACGGCCCTCTACGAGCAGTACTTC. This translates into CASSLRTALYEQYF.